This T cell receptor beta chain was retrieved from a study of beta chain features in type 1 diabetes. Study-wide context: Examined across all samples were roughly 100 million sorted cells.

This clone occurred a few times. The target antigen is unknown. Study results and limitations: Type 1 diabetes patients had moderately but significantly shorter TCRB CDR3s in all four CD4+ subsets.

Blood was drawn once from each donor into heparinised tubes. The draws averaged about 120 mL. Using CD45RO/CCR7/CD25/CD127/CD95/CD27, CD4+ naive, central memory, regulatory and stem cell-like memory cells were sorted. The investigators reverse transcribed all of the isolated RNA, so they sequenced expressed TCRB transcripts. TCRdb keeps only in-frame clones here, not all; method: immunoSEQ multiplex PCR. The sample has some 660,000 clones; roughly 13% are singletons. This CDR3 has 15 residues. J was trimmed by 5 bases and V by 5 bases; bases with no gene match: 8. Germline CDR1 and CDR2: MDHEN and SYDVKM.

The source material was naive CD4+ T cells from blood. The chain links TRBV28 to TRBJ1-2, with 10 bases matching TRBD1. The clonotype comes from a man aged 18 to 30 with type 1 diabetes. CDR3 coding DNA: TGTGCCAGCAGTCCCAGGGGACAGGGGAAGTATGGCTACACCTTC. Protein sequence: CASSPRGQGKYGYTF.